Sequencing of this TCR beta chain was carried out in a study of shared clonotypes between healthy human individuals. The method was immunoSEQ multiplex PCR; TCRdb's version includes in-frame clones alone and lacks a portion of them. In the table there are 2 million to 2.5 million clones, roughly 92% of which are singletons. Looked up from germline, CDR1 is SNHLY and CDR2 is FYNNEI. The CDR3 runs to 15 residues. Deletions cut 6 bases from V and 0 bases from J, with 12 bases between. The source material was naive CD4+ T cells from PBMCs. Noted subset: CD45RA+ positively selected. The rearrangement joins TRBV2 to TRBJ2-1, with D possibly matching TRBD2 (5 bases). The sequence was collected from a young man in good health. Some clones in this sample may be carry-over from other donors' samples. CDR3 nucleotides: TGTGCCAGCAGCCCAACTAGGAGCTCCTACAATGAGCAGTTCTTC. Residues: CASSPTRSSYNEQFF.